This TCR beta chain is from a study of CD4+ T cells in melanoma. TCRdb's copy holds only in-frame clones and misses some; the assay was immunoSEQ multiplex PCR. The table shows around 130,000 clones, with around 90% occurring only once. CDR3 length: 12 amino acids. V gave up 5 bases and J gave up 6 bases, with 10 bases separating them. CDR1 is SNHLY, CDR2 FYNNEI, per germline. The clonotype comes from a human donor with melanoma. V and J are TRBV2 and TRBJ1-2; D unresolved. CDR3 sequence: CASSPRFDGYTF. The CDR3 nucleotides are TGTGCCAGCAGTCCCAGGTTTGATGGCTACACCTTC.